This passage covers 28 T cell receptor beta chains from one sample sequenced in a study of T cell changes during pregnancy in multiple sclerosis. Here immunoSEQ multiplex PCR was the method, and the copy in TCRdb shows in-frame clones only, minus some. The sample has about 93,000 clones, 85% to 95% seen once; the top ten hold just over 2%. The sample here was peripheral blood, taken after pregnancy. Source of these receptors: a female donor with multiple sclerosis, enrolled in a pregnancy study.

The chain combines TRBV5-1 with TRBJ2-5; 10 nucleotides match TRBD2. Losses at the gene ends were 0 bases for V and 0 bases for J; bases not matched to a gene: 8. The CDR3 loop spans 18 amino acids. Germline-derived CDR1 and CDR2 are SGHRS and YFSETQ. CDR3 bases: TGCGCCAGCAGCTTGGCTGTGACTAGCGGGTTGTACCAAGAGACCCAGTACTTC. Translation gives CASSLAVTSGLYQETQYF. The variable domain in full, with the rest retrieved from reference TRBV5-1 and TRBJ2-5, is KAGVTQTPRYLIKTRGQQVTLSCSPISGHRSVSWYQQTPGQGLQFLFEYFSETQRNKGNFPGRFSGRQFSNSRSEMNVSTLELGDSALYLCASSLAVTSGLYQETQYFGPGTRLLVL.

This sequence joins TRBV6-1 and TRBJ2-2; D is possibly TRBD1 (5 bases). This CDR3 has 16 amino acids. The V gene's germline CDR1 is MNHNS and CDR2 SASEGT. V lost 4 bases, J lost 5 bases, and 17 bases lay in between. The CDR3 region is CASSVDSYLKTGELFF. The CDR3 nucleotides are TGTGCCAGCAGTGTCGACAGTTACCTGAAGACCGGGGAGCTGTTTTTT.

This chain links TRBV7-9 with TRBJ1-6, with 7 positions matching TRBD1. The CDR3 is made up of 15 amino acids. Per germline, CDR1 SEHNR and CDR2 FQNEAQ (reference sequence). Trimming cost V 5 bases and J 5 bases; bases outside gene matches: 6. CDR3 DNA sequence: TGTGCCAGCAGCCGGACAGGAGATAATAATTCACCCCTCCACTTT. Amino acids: CASSRTGDNNSPLHF.

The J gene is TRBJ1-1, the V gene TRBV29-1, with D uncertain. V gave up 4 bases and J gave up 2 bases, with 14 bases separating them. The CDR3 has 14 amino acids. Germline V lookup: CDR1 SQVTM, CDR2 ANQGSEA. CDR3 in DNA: TGCAGCGTTGTAATCCTGACACTCAACACTGAAGCTTTCTTT. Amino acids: CSVVILTLNTEAFF.

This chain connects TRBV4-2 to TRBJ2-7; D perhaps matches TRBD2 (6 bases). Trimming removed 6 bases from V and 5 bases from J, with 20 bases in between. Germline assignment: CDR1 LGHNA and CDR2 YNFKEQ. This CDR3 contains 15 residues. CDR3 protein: CASRPRLGEADEQYF. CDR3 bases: TGTGCCAGCAGACCCCGTTTGGGGGAGGCCGACGAGCAGTACTTC.

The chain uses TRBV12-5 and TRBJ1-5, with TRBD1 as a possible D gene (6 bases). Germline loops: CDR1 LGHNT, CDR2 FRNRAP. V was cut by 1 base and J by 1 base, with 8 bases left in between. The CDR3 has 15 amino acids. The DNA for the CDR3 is TGTGCTAGTGGTTTGGGACAGGCGAGCAATCAGCCCCAGCATTTT. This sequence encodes CASGLGQASNQPQHF.

The CDR3 region has the DNA TGTGCCAGCAGTTACTCGTCAGTCCCCTACGAGCAGTACTTC. Its translation: CASSYSSVPYEQYF. The chain links TRBV6-5 to TRBJ2-7; D unclear. V lost 0 bases and J lost 2, with 8 bases in between. This CDR3 has 14 amino acids. Germline V gene data show CDR1 as MNHEY and CDR2 as SVGAGI.

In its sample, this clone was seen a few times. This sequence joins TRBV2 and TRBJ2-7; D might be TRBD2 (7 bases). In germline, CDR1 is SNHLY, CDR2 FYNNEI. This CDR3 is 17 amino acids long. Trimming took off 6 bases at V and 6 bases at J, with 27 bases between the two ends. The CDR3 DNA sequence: TGTGCCAGCAGGATGGGAGGTTTTGGGGGGGCGGCTACCGAGCAGTACTTC. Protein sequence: CASRMGGFGGAATEQYF.

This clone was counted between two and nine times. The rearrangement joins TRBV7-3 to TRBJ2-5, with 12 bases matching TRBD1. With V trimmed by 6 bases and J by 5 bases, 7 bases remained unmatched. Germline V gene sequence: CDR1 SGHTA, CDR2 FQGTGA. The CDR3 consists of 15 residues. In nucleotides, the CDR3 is TGTGCCAGCAGTCGGGACAGGGGGCGATTGGAGACCCAGTACTTC. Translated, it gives CASSRDRGRLETQYF. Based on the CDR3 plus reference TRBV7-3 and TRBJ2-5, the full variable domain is GAGVSQTPSNKVTEKGKYVELRCDPISGHTALYWYRQSLGQGPEFLIYFQGTGAADDSGLPNDRFFAVRPEGSVSTLKIQRTERGDSAVYLCASSRDRGRLETQYFGPGTRLLVL.

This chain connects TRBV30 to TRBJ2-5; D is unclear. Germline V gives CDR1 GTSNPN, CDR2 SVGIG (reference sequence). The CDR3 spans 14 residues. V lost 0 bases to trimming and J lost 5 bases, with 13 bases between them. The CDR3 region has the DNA TGTGCCTGGAGTGTATGGAGCCCGGTGGAGACCCAGTACTTC. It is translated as CAWSVWSPVETQYF.

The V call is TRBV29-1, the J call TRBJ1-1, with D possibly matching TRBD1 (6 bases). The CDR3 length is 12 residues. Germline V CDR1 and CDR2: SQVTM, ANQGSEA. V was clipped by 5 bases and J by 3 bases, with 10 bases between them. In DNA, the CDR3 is TGCAGCGTTAAACAGGGATACACTGAAGCTTTCTTT. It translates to CSVKQGYTEAFF.

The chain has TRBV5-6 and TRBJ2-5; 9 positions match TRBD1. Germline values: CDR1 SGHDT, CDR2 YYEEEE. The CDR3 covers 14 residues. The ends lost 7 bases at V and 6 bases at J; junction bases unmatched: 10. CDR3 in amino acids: CASALGQGSQTQYF. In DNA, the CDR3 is TGTGCCAGCGCATTAGGACAGGGGTCACAGACCCAGTACTTC.

The CDR3 nucleotides read TGTGCCAGCGCATTGGACACCTACAATGAGCAGTTCTTC. Residues: CASALDTYNEQFF. This chain joins TRBV6-5 and TRBJ2-1, with D maybe TRBD1 (5 bases). Germline V gene sequence: CDR1 MNHEY, CDR2 SVGAGI. This CDR3 spans 13 amino acids. V lost 8 bases, J lost 2 bases, and 10 bases lay in between.

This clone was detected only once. DNA of the CDR3: TGTGCCAGCAGCTCCCTGACAGGGTTGATGTTTTTT. Protein: CASSSLTGLMFF. V is TRBV9 and J is TRBJ1-4, with TRBD1 matching 7 bases. In germline, CDR1 is SGDLS, CDR2 YYNGEE. Trimming removed 4 bases from V and 15 bases from J; junction bases left unmatched: 9. This CDR3 comprises 12 residues.

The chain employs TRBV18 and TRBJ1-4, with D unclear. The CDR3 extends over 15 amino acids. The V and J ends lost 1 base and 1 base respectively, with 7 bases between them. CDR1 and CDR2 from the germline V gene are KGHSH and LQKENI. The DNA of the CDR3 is TGTGCCAGCTCACCACAGAGGGAAACTAATGAAAAACTGTTTTTT. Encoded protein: CASSPQRETNEKLFF.

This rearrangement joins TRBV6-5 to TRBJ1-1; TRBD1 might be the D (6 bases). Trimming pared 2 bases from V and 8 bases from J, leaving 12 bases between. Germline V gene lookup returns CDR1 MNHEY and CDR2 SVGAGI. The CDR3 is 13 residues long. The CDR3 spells CASSYPGRGEAFF. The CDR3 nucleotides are TGTGCCAGCAGTTACCCCGGCAGGGGAGAAGCTTTCTTT.

The CDR3 nucleotides are TGTGCCAGCAGCTCCGACTTAGGGCCCCAGCATTTT. Its protein product is CASSSDLGPQHF. The gene calls are TRBV6-5 and TRBJ1-5; D uncertain. This CDR3 has 12 amino acids. The germline CDR1 and CDR2 sequences are MNHEY and SVGAGI. Trimming removed 6 bases from V and 9 bases from J, with 12 bases in between.

The CDR3 protein is CASSQPGPRGEKLFF. CDR3 nucleotides: TGTGCCAGCAGCCAGCCGGGACCCAGGGGTGAAAAACTGTTTTTT. This sequence joins TRBV7-8 and TRBJ1-4; D perhaps matches TRBD1 (6 bases). Germline V gene lookup returns CDR1 SGHVS and CDR2 FQNEAQ. This CDR3 comprises 15 residues. V was trimmed by 5 bases and J by 7 bases, leaving 17 bases between them.

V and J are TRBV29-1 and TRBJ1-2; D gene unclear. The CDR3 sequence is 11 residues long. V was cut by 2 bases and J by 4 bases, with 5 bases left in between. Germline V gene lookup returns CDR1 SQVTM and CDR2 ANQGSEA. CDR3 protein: CSVELSYGYTF. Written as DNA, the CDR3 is TGCAGCGTTGAACTGAGCTATGGCTACACCTTC.

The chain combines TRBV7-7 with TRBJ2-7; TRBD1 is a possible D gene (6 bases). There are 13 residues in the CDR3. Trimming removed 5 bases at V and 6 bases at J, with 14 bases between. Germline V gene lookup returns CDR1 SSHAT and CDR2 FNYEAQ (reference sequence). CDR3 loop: CASSLDRASEQYF. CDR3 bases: TGTGCCAGCAGCCTGGACAGAGCTAGCGAGCAGTACTTC.

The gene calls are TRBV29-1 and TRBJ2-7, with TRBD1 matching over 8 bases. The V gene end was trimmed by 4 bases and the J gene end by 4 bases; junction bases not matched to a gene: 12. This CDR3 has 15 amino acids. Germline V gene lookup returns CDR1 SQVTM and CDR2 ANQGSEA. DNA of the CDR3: TGCAGCGTTGGGGGGTTGCAGGGGGCGAAATACGAGCAGTACTTC. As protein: CSVGGLQGAKYEQYF.

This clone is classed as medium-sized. CDR3 sequence (DNA): TGTGCCAGCAGTGAAGGGCCGGAGACCTATGGCTACACCTTC. The encoded protein is CASSEGPETYGYTF. The chain is built from TRBV6-1 and TRBJ1-2; D is unresolved. V shed 1 base and J shed 4 bases, with 10 bases lying between them. Germline V CDR1 and CDR2: MNHNS, SASEGT. CDR3 size: 14 residues.

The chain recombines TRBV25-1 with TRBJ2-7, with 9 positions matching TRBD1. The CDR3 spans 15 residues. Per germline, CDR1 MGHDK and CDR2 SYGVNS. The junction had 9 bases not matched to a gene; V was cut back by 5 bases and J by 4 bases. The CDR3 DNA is TGTGCCAGCAGTTCCCCGACAGGGGGAGTTTACGAGCAGTACTTC. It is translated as CASSSPTGGVYEQYF.

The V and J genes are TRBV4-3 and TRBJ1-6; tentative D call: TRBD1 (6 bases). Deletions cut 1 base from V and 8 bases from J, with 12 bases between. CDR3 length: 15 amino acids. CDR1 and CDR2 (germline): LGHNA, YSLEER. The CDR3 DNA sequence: TGCGCCAGCAGCCAAGCGGACAGAAAGGATTCACCCCTCCACTTT. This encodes CASSQADRKDSPLHF.

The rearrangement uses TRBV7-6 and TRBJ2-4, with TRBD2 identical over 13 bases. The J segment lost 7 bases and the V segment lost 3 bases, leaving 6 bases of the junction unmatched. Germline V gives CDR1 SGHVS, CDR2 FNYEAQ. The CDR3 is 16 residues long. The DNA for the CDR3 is TGTGCCAGCAGCTTGGACAGGACTAGCGGGAGTAACATTCAGTACTTC. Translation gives CASSLDRTSGSNIQYF.

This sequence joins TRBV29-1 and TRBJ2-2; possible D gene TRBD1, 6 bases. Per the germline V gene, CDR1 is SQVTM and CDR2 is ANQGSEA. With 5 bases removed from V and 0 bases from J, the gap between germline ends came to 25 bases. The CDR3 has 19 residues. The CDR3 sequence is CSVMVLGAGGVSNTGELFF. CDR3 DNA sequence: TGCAGCGTTATGGTCTTGGGGGCAGGTGGAGTATCGAACACCGGGGAGCTGTTTTTT.

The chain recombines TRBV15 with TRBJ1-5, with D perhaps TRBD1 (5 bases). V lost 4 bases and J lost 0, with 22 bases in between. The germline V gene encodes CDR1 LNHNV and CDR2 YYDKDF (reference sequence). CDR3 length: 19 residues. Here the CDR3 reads CATSKHSPQGTNSNQPQHF. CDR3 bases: TGTGCCACCAGCAAACACAGTCCCCAGGGAACTAATAGCAATCAGCCCCAGCATTTT.

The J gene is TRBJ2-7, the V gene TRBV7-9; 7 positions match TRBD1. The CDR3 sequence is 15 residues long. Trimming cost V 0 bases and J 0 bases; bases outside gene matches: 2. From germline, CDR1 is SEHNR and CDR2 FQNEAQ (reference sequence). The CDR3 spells CASSLAGTDSYEQYF. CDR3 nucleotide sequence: TGTGCCAGCAGCTTAGCCGGGACAGACTCCTACGAGCAGTACTTC.